The 3 T cell receptor beta chains given below trace back to one sample, sequenced in a study of radiation and T cells in renal cell carcinoma. Clones were sequenced by immunoSEQ multiplex PCR, and TCRdb holds only the in-frame ones, with some missing. Among about 150,000 clones, 88% were seen once, and the ten largest hold around 4%. The time point is: baseline pretreatment blood. Sample treatment: 15 Gy SBRT to primary tumor, nephrectomy 4 weeks later. Specimen: blood, collected from a patient whose treatment included radiotherapy and nephrectomy. The receptors derive from a woman aged 70 to 79 with renal cell carcinoma.

The chain carries TRBV15 and TRBJ2-1, with D unclear. CDR1 and CDR2 from the germline V gene are LNHNV and YYDKDF (reference sequence). Trimming shortened V by 4 bases and J by 8 bases, and 12 bases separated the two germline ends. This CDR3 comprises 13 residues. The CDR3 DNA reads as TGTGCCACCAGCACCACTCTAGTACATGAGCAGTTCTTC. This translates into CATSTTLVHEQFF.

The CDR3 DNA reads TGTGCCAGCAGCGTCTCCGGGACTAGCGGGTTCTACGAGCAGTACTTC. Amino acids: CASSVSGTSGFYEQYF. V and J are TRBV7-2 and TRBJ2-7, with 12 bases aligning to TRBD2. CDR3 size: 16 residues. V lost 5 bases to trimming and J lost 3 bases; unmatched junction nucleotides: 8. Germline CDR1 is SGHTA and CDR2 is FQGNSA.

The chain joins TRBV5-4 to TRBJ1-2; perhaps TRBD1 as D (6 bases). The germline gives CDR1 SGHNT, CDR2 YYREEE (reference sequence). The CDR3 consists of 14 residues. Trimming took off 5 bases at V and 8 bases at J, with 19 bases between the two ends. CDR3 DNA sequence: TGTGCCAGCAGTCCCGGGGGCAGGTTATACGGCTACACCTTC. Its translation is CASSPGGRLYGYTF.